The 25 T cell receptor beta chains given below trace back to one sample, sequenced in a study of T-cell memory formation after mild COVID-19. Using its own MiXCR run on the 5' RACE reads, TCRdb lists one record per CDR3 protein. Altogether around 340,000 distinct CDR3 sequences are present, around 13% being singletons, with the ten largest covering 22%. The sequencing sample was made of PBMCs or a T cell subset sorted from them (not recorded which). The receptors stem from a man between 18 and 29 years old who had mild COVID-19 (a few samples of this study predate the infection). Cell type and time point are not known.

The chain uses TRBV7-2 and TRBJ2-7, with a weak D call TRBD2 (5 bases). Deletions cut 5 bases from V and 4 bases from J, with 9 bases between. CDR3 size: 12 residues. Germline assignment: CDR1 SGHTA and CDR2 FQGNSA. The CDR3 region is CASSREGYEQYF. The CDR3 bases are TGTGCCAGCAGCCGAGAGGGATACGAGCAGTACTTC.

This clonotype was seen many times. Here the CDR3 DNA reads TGTGCCAGCAGCTTCGACAGGGTCAATGAGCAGTTCTTC. Residues: CASSFDRVNEQFF. The gene calls are TRBV5-5 and TRBJ2-1, with TRBD1 matching over 7 bases. The CDR3 extends over 13 amino acids. Germline trimming cut 2 bases from V and 6 bases from J; bases unmatched to any gene: 2. CDR1 and CDR2 (germline): SGHKS, YYEKEE (reference sequence).

V is TRBV4-3 and J is TRBJ2-3; 9 positions agree with TRBD2. There are 16 residues in the CDR3. The V segment lost 2 bases and the J segment 4 bases; nucleotides outside the gene matches: 7. Per the germline V gene, CDR1 is LGHNA and CDR2 is YSLEER. In DNA form, the CDR3 reads TGCGCCAGCAGCCAACTTAGAGCGGGGGGACCAGATACGCAGTATTTT. Protein: CASSQLRAGGPDTQYF.

The chain links TRBV12-3 or TRBV12-4 to TRBJ1-6, with no clear D. Between the trimmed V and J ends, which lost 6 bases and 6 bases, there was a span of 12 bases. The CDR3 runs 14 residues. The CDR3 loop reads CASSPRGPNSPLHF. CDR3 nucleotides: TGTGCCAGCAGCCCGAGAGGGCCTAATTCACCCCTCCACTTT.

This rearrangement joins TRBV6-5 to TRBJ2-2; perhaps D is TRBD1 or TRBD2 (5 bases each). The germline CDR1 and CDR2 sequences are MNHEY and SVGAGI. The CDR3 is 14 amino acids. The V gene lost 4 bases and the J gene lost 9 bases, with 15 bases spanning the gap. Here the CDR3 DNA reads TGTGCCAGCAGTTGGGACGCTGGGGGTAGGGAGCTGTTTTTT. Translating it yields CASSWDAGGRELFF.

The J gene is TRBJ2-7, the V gene TRBV6-2 or TRBV6-3; 8 bases are shared with TRBD1. This CDR3 comprises 17 residues. The germline V gene has CDR1 MNHEY and CDR2 SVGEGT. The junction had 18 bases not matched to a gene; V was cut back by 6 bases and J by 5 bases. This CDR3 is CASRPTYLDRGLNEQYF. In DNA, the CDR3 is TGTGCCAGCAGGCCGACCTACCTCGACAGGGGTCTCAACGAGCAGTACTTC.

The chain employs TRBV7-9 and TRBJ1-3, with D perhaps TRBD1 (5 bases). The CDR3 is 13 residues long. Trimming removed 6 bases from V and 5 bases from J, with 11 bases in between. Germline V lookup: CDR1 SEHNR, CDR2 FQNEAQ (reference sequence). CDR3 sequence reads: CASSPGTRNTIYF. CDR3 sequence (DNA): TGTGCCAGCAGTCCGGGGACGCGAAACACCATATATTTT. The variable domain in full, completed from reference TRBV7-9 and TRBJ1-3, reads DTGVSQNPRHKITKRGQNVTFRCDPISEHNRLYWYRQTLGQGPEFLTYFQNEAQLEKSRLLSDRFSAERPKGSFSTLEIQRTEQGDSAMYLCASSPGTRNTIYFGEGSWLTVV.

The chain couples TRBV4-1 to TRBJ1-4; D remains ambiguous. The germline V gene has CDR1 MGHRA and CDR2 YSYEKL. The CDR3 is 18 amino acids. V was trimmed by 4 bases and J by 4 bases, leaving 22 bases between them. The CDR3 here is CASSPTRPSRADNEKLFF. CDR3 sequence (DNA): TGCGCCAGCAGCCCGACCAGGCCCTCCCGCGCTGATAATGAAAAACTGTTTTTT.

V usage is TRBV12-3 or TRBV12-4 and J usage is TRBJ1-1; tentatively, D is TRBD1 (5 bases). V was pared by 6 bases and J by 7 bases, with 18 bases between. The CDR3 length is 14 residues. Here the CDR3 reads CASSPRVGDHEAFF. The CDR3 region has the DNA TGTGCCAGCAGCCCGAGGGTGGGGGACCATGAAGCTTTCTTT.

The V call is TRBV7-2, the J call TRBJ2-3; 7 bases match TRBD2. The germline V gene has CDR1 SGHTA and CDR2 FQGNSA. The CDR3 runs to 16 residues. J was trimmed by 0 bases and V by 2 bases; bases with no gene match: 5. As DNA, the CDR3 is TGTGCCAGCAGCTTAACGTGGCGGGGGAGCACAGATACGCAGTATTTT. This sequence encodes CASSLTWRGSTDTQYF. Supplemented by reference TRBV7-2 and TRBJ2-3, the full variable domain reads GAGVSQSPSNKVTEKGKDVELRCDPISGHTALYWYRQSLGQGLEFLIYFQGNSAPDKSGLPSDRFSAERTGGSVSTLTIQRTQQEDSAVYLCASSLTWRGSTDTQYFGPGTRLTVL.

CDR3 amino acids: CASSPGERWTYEQYV. CDR3 in DNA: TGCGCCAGCAGCCCGGGGGAACGGTGGACCTACGAGCAGTACGTC. The chain links TRBV5-1 to TRBJ2-7; possible D gene TRBD2, 6 bases. Trimming left V 4 bases short and J 2 bases short, with 16 bases between. Germline V CDR1 and CDR2: SGHRS, YFSETQ. The CDR3 runs 15 residues.

The chain is built from TRBV28 and TRBJ2-7; D is possibly TRBD1 or TRBD2 (5 bases each). The ends were cut back, 5 bases at V and 12 bases at J, with 20 bases in the middle. The CDR3 totals 13 residues. From germline, CDR1 is MDHEN and CDR2 SYDVKM. The CDR3 DNA reads as TGTGCCAGCAGTCCCCCGCTTGGGGGACGGGCGTACGTC. This translates into CASSPPLGGRAYV.

This clonotype came up many times. The chain employs TRBV7-2 and TRBJ2-7; D may correspond to TRBD1 or TRBD2 (5 bases each). V was shortened by 2 bases and J by 6 bases, with 11 bases between the two germline ends. Germline V lookup: CDR1 SGHTA, CDR2 FQGNSA. The CDR3 totals 13 residues. Here the CDR3 reads CASSLRRGGEQYV. CDR3 DNA sequence: TGTGCCAGCAGCTTACGTCGTGGGGGCGAGCAGTACGTC.

The chain carries TRBV5-1 and TRBJ2-6; D is possibly TRBD2 (6 bases). CDR1 and CDR2 (germline): SGHRS, YFSETQ. The CDR3 covers 14 residues. V shed 7 bases and J shed 2 bases, with 10 bases lying between them. CDR3 loop: CASLPGAGANVLTF. CDR3 sequence (DNA): TGCGCCAGCCTACCGGGAGCTGGGGCCAACGTCCTGACTTTC.

This clonotype was recorded at least ten times. The rearrangement joins TRBV6-2 or TRBV6-3 to TRBJ2-5; TRBD2 matches at 10 bases. The CDR3 extends over 17 amino acids. The J segment lost 1 base and the V segment lost 0 bases, leaving 5 bases of the junction unmatched. Per germline, CDR1 MNHEY and CDR2 SVGEGT. The CDR3 DNA follows: TGTGCCAGCAGTTACTCTTGGACTAGCGGACTCCAAGAGACCCAGTACTTC. Translated: CASSYSWTSGLQETQYF.

This clonotype was recorded at least ten times. J is TRBJ2-1 and V is TRBV7-8; TRBD2 matches at 7 bases. This CDR3 region has 15 residues. The germline V gene has CDR1 SGHVS and CDR2 FQNEAQ. J gave up 5 bases and V 5 bases, and 9 bases lay outside the gene matches. Here the CDR3 reads CASSGGAGDDNEQFF. The CDR3 nucleotides are TGTGCCAGCAGCGGAGGGGCGGGGGATGACAATGAGCAGTTCTTC. Combining the CDR3 with reference TRBV7-8 and TRBJ2-1 gives the whole variable domain GAGVSQSPRYKVAKRGQDVALRCDPISGHVSLFWYQQALGQGPEFLTYFQNEAQLDKSGLPSDRFFAERPEGSVSTLKIQRTQQEDSAVYLCASSGGAGDDNEQFFGPGTRLTVL.

V usage is TRBV6-5 and J usage is TRBJ1-1, with D tentatively TRBD1 (5 bases). Trimming pared 5 bases from V and 6 bases from J, leaving 13 bases between. The CDR3 has 13 amino acids. CDR1 and CDR2 from the germline V gene are MNHEY and SVGAGI. The CDR3 DNA sequence: TGTGCCAGCAGTGGGGCTCTATGGTCTGAAGCTTTCTTT. As protein: CASSGALWSEAFF.

This clonotype was seen at least ten times. The chain recombines TRBV4-1 with TRBJ2-6, with D unclear. Germline V gene data show CDR1 as MGHRA and CDR2 as YSYEKL. This CDR3 is built from 19 residues. V shed 0 bases and J shed 0 bases, with 15 bases lying between them. This CDR3 reads CASSQDSVSTRSGANVLTF. The DNA of the CDR3 is TGCGCCAGCAGCCAAGATTCAGTTTCAACGCGCTCTGGGGCCAACGTCCTGACTTTC.

The rearrangement uses TRBV12-3 or TRBV12-4 and TRBJ2-7, with D possibly matching TRBD1 (5 bases). The CDR3 totals 14 residues. V lost 1 base and J 4 bases, leaving 11 bases between the germline ends. The CDR3 DNA sequence: TGTGCCAGCAGTTTAGGACAGCTGGAATACGAGCAGTACTTC. Protein: CASSLGQLEYEQYF.

The chain links TRBV20-1 to TRBJ1-5; D perhaps matches TRBD1 (6 bases). Germline V CDR1 and CDR2: DFQATT, SNEGSKA (reference sequence). The CDR3 length is 15 residues. V was pared by 5 bases and J by 5 bases, with 19 bases between. CDR3 sequence: CSAPIRGGEYQPQHF. The CDR3 DNA reads as TGCAGTGCTCCTATTAGGGGGGGCGAGTATCAGCCCCAGCATTTT.

The chain combines TRBV5-1 with TRBJ1-6; 7 positions match TRBD1. The V gene's germline CDR1 is SGHRS and CDR2 YFSETQ. The V and J ends lost 3 bases and 6 bases, in that order; junction bases with no gene match: 3. This CDR3 is 14 amino acids long. CDR3 amino acids: CASSWGQINSPLHF. The CDR3 coding sequence is TGCGCCAGCAGCTGGGGACAGATTAATTCACCCCTCCACTTT. Using reference TRBV5-1 and TRBJ1-6 for the parts outside the CDR3, the full variable domain is KAGVTQTPRYLIKTRGQQVTLSCSPISGHRSVSWYQQTPGQGLQFLFEYFSETQRNKGNFPGRFSGRQFSNSRSEMNVSTLELGDSALYLCASSWGQINSPLHFGNGTRLTVT.

The chain employs TRBV7-6 and TRBJ2-1, with 10 bases matching TRBD1. The CDR3 has 18 residues. Germline-derived CDR1 and CDR2 are SGHVS and FNYEAQ. V gave up 3 bases and J gave up 5 bases; unmatched junction bases: 13. Here the CDR3 DNA reads TGTGCCAGCAGCTTTTTTACTGCGGGGACAGGGGACCACAATGAGCAGTTCTTC. Amino acid sequence: CASSFFTAGTGDHNEQFF.

This chain joins TRBV7-9 and TRBJ2-7, with D possibly being TRBD2 (6 bases). The V end was cut by 1 base, the J end by 6 bases, with 16 bases between. The germline V gene encodes CDR1 SEHNR and CDR2 FQNEAQ (reference sequence). The CDR3 has 15 amino acids. The CDR3 loop is CASSLGGPAGSEQYV. CDR3 bases: TGTGCCAGCAGCTTAGGGGGTCCAGCGGGTAGCGAGCAGTACGTC.

As concerns this clonotype: This sequence may be a read error, since a much larger clone differs from it by one base. The genes are TRBV10-3 and TRBJ2-7; tentatively, D is TRBD2 (6 bases). Germline V gene data show CDR1 as ENHRY and CDR2 as SYGVKD. This CDR3 has 13 amino acids. V gave up 7 bases and J gave up 6 bases, with 16 bases separating them. The CDR3 bases are TGTGCCATCAATAGGGACTCGCGGGGCGAGCAGTACTTC. It translates to CAINRDSRGEQYF.

The chain combines TRBV24-1 with TRBJ2-5; 7 bases match TRBD2. CDR1 is KGHDR, CDR2 SFDVKD, per germline. The ends lost 5 bases at V and 1 base at J; junction bases unmatched: 9. The CDR3 is made up of 16 amino acids. The CDR3 protein is CATSASGVNLQETQYF. Here the CDR3 DNA reads TGTGCCACCAGTGCCAGCGGGGTGAACCTCCAAGAGACCCAGTACTTC.